There are many counts of the clone carrying this T cell receptor beta chain. The antigen is unknown. With V trimmed by 5 bases and J by 4 bases, 7 bases remained unmatched. This CDR3 contains 14 residues. Germline V CDR1 and CDR2: MNHEY, SVGAGI. These data come from a study of T cells in Graves' hyperthyroidism and ophthalmopathy. Patients counted as stable if ophthalmopathy did not develop within 18 months. Researchers barred patients who had uncontrolled infection, other autoimmune disease, pregnancy or lactation. Study-wide results and limits: Before onset, ophthalmopathy was predicted by the model a median around 6.2 months earlier. A 13 V-J signature model discriminated ophthalmopathy versus stable hyperthyroidism.

Regions amplified from RNA transcripts were the TCR beta CDR3 regions. HTBI primers were used for first-round RT-PCR of the TCR CDR3. TCRdb re-analysed the multiplex PCR reads in MiXCR, keeping a single row per CDR3 protein. The data contain about 96,000 distinct CDR3 sequences, over 50% of them seen just once; the ten biggest clones take up around 29%. This sequence joins TRBV6-5 and TRBJ1-2; 7 bases line up with TRBD1. The sequencing sample was made of blood. The TCR was taken from a woman in her 40s with Graves' hyperthyroidism. The CDR3 is CASSDRVSRYGYTF. CDR3 sequence (DNA): TGTGCCAGCAGTGACAGGGTGTCCCGCTATGGCTACACCTTC.